The 13 T cell receptor beta chains reported below all come from one sample, sequenced in a study of T cells in localized non-small cell lung cancer. Repertoires were generated with immunoSEQ multiplex PCR, while TCRdb's copy carries only in-frame clones and drops some. The table shows roughly 26,000 clones, with about nine tenths occurring only once. Sequences were derived from peripheral blood, sampled before any cancer treatment. Receptor source: a female donor older than 55 with stage II squamous cell lung carcinoma.

This CDR3 reads CASSSQGAGEYGYTF. CDR3 bases: TGTGCCAGCAGTTCACAGGGGGCCGGGGAGTATGGCTACACCTTC. This chain uses TRBV28 with TRBJ1-2; 9 bases fit TRBD1. Per germline, CDR1 MDHEN and CDR2 SYDVKM. This CDR3 spans 15 amino acids. The V segment lost 4 bases and the J segment 5 bases; nucleotides outside the gene matches: 8.

This chain links TRBV6-7 with TRBJ2-3; perhaps TRBD2 as D (6 bases). TRBV6-7 is an open reading frame, and its role is uncertain. This CDR3 has 15 residues. V shed 1 base and J shed 0 bases, with 8 bases lying between them. CDR3 sequence reads: CASSYCGTSTDTQYF. In nucleotides, the CDR3 is TGTGCCAGCAGTTACTGCGGGACCAGCACAGATACGCAGTATTTT.

This chain uses TRBV6-1 with TRBJ1-6; no definite D call. The germline gives CDR1 MNHNS, CDR2 SASEGT. The CDR3 contains 15 residues. Trimming left V 2 bases short and J 6 bases short, with 11 bases between. CDR3 DNA sequence: TGTGCCAGCAGTGAAAGTGGGGTGGCTAATTCACCCCTCCACTTT. As protein: CASSESGVANSPLHF.

This sequence joins TRBV18 and TRBJ2-5; D perhaps matches TRBD1 (6 bases). The V end lost 3 bases, the J end lost 1 base, and 6 bases lay between the germline ends. CDR1 and CDR2 (germline): KGHSH, LQKENI. The CDR3 is 13 amino acids. CDR3 protein: CASSPDSQETQYF. Written as DNA, the CDR3 is TGTGCCAGCTCACCGGACAGCCAAGAGACCCAGTACTTC.

The genes are TRBV11-3 and TRBJ2-1, with D maybe TRBD2 (5 bases). This CDR3 comprises 15 residues. The ends were cut back, 0 bases at V and 5 bases at J, with 11 bases in the middle. Per the germline V gene, CDR1 is SGHNT and CDR2 is YENEEA. Here the CDR3 reads CASSLESTGNNEQFF. CDR3 DNA: TGTGCCAGCAGCTTAGAGAGTACGGGGAACAATGAGCAGTTCTTC.

This clone was recorded once. The rearrangement uses TRBV7-2 and TRBJ2-5, with no clear D. V was pared by 2 bases and J by 2 bases, with 3 bases between. Germline V gives CDR1 SGHTA, CDR2 FQGNSA. The CDR3 loop spans 12 amino acids. This chain's CDR3 is CASSLYQETQYF. CDR3 DNA sequence: TGTGCCAGCAGCTTATATCAAGAGACCCAGTACTTC. Looking up the rest from reference TRBV7-2 and TRBJ2-5 gives the full variable domain: GAGVSQSPSNKVTEKGKDVELRCDPISGHTALYWYRQSLGQGLEFLIYFQGNSAPDKSGLPSDRFSAERTGGSVSTLTIQRTQQEDSAVYLCASSLYQETQYFGPGTRLLVL.

The V gene is TRBV28, the J gene TRBJ1-1, with a weak D call TRBD1 (5 bases). Germline assignment: CDR1 MDHEN and CDR2 SYDVKM. Trimming stripped 5 bases from V and 6 bases from J, with 16 bases between. The CDR3 consists of 14 residues. The CDR3 loop is CASSPGTPDAEAFF. CDR3 coding DNA: TGTGCCAGCAGTCCCGGGACTCCGGATGCTGAAGCTTTCTTT.

The chain couples TRBV11-2 to TRBJ1-4; D ambiguous. CDR3 size: 15 residues. Trimming took 2 bases from V and 7 from J, leaving 14 bases between them. In germline, CDR1 is SGHAT, CDR2 FQNNGV. CDR3 sequence reads: CASSLKLDSGEKLFF. The CDR3 DNA reads as TGTGCCAGCAGCTTAAAGCTGGACTCAGGTGAAAAACTGTTTTTT.

The chain links TRBV30 to TRBJ1-2, with 7 bases fitting TRBD1. This CDR3 spans 13 amino acids. The V gene's germline CDR1 is GTSNPN and CDR2 SVGIG (reference sequence). V gave up 6 bases and J gave up 4 bases; unmatched junction bases: 8. In DNA, the CDR3 is TGTGCCTGTTTTACGACAGGGATCTATGGCTACACCTTC. Encoded protein: CACFTTGIYGYTF. The full variable domain, rest sourced from reference TRBV30 and TRBJ1-2, is SQTIHQWPATLVQPVGSPLSLECTVEGTSNPNLYWYRQAAGRGLQLLFYSVGIGQISSEVPQNLSASRPQDRQFILSSKKLLLSDSGFYLCACFTTGIYGYTFGSGTRLTVV.

The chain recombines TRBV6-1 with TRBJ1-2, with TRBD1 as a possible D gene (6 bases). The length of the CDR3 is 13 residues. The germline V gene has CDR1 MNHNS and CDR2 SASEGT. V was clipped by 3 bases and J by 2 bases, with 7 bases between them. As DNA, the CDR3 is TGTGCCAGCAGTGACCAGGGGAACTATGGCTACACCTTC. It translates to CASSDQGNYGYTF.

V is TRBV4-2 and J is TRBJ1-2; unclear D gene. The CDR3 consists of 14 residues. Germline V gene data show CDR1 as LGHNA and CDR2 as YNFKEQ. V was trimmed by 3 bases and J by 2 bases, leaving 10 bases between them. Here the CDR3 DNA reads TGTGCCAGCAGCCATCAGGCTGGCAACTATGGCTACACCTTC. It translates to CASSHQAGNYGYTF.

This chain links TRBV15 with TRBJ2-7; 11 nucleotides match TRBD1. The germline V gene has CDR1 LNHNV and CDR2 YYDKDF (reference sequence). J gave up 7 bases and V 8 bases, and 7 bases lay outside the gene matches. The CDR3 is made up of 13 amino acids. CDR3 bases: TGTGCCACCGACCGGGACAGGGGGGGGGAGCAGTACTTC. This codes for CATDRDRGGEQYF.

The chain links TRBV28 to TRBJ2-3, with a possible D match to TRBD1 (6 bases). CDR3 length equals 15 residues. Trimming took 6 bases from V and 3 from J, leaving 16 bases between them. The germline V gene encodes CDR1 MDHEN and CDR2 SYDVKM. DNA of the CDR3: TGTGCCAGCAGAGTAGGGGGAGTTGGGACAGATACGCAGTATTTT. This translates into CASRVGGVGTDTQYF.